These T cell receptor beta chains were read from a single sample in a study of circulating and synovial CD4+ cells in juvenile arthritis. TCRdb's table, derived via immunoSEQ multiplex PCR, lists solely in-frame clones and lacks some. The sample lists about 32,000 clones; 90% to 95% were seen once. Sequenced: CD4+ T cells from blood. Receptors originate from a human donor with juvenile idiopathic arthritis. The CDR3 runs from the conserved cysteine through the conserved F or W. A D gene is named only where the DNA matches it firmly. The size of a clone is reported for some rows only, either as once, few or many, or as a class for expanded clones.

len	v_gene	abundance	d_gene	j_gene	CDR3aa	CDR3nt
15	TRBV5-5	-	-	TRBJ2-5	CASSGPDIRKETQYF	TGTGCCAGCAGCGGACCGGACATTCGCAAAGAGACCCAGTACTTC
16	TRBV7-2	-	-	TRBJ2-4	CASSPRLGLAKNIQYF	TGTGCCAGCAGCCCGAGACTAGGACTAGCCAAAAACATTCAGTACTTC
16	TRBV7-6	-	-	TRBJ2-5	CASSLARGRGKETQYF	TGTGCCAGCAGCTTAGCGCGTGGTAGGGGTAAAGAGACCCAGTACTTC
14	TRBV28	-	-	TRBJ1-1	CASSPPGVNTEAFF	TGTGCCAGCAGTCCCCCGGGGGTGAACACTGAAGCTTTCTTT
17	TRBV10-3	-	TRBD2	TRBJ2-3	CAISESTSGGALDTQYF	TGTGCCATCAGTGAGTCGACTAGCGGGGGGGCCCTAGATACGCAGTATTTT
14	TRBV29-1	-	TRBD1	TRBJ2-4	CSVEGRQGLNIQYF	TGCAGCGTTGAAGGACGACAGGGGCTAAACATTCAGTACTTC
16	TRBV27	-	-	TRBJ2-5	CASSFGGPGTQETQYF	TGTGCCAGCAGTTTTGGGGGCCCAGGGACACAAGAGACCCAGTACTTC
17	TRBV7-9	-	TRBD1	TRBJ1-3	CASSWTTGQNSGNTIYF	TGTGCCAGCAGCTGGACCACGGGACAGAACTCTGGAAACACCATATATTTT
16	TRBV28	-	TRBD1	TRBJ1-2	CASTTVTGRNNYGYTF	TGTGCCAGCACTACGGTGACAGGGCGTAATAACTATGGCTACACCTTC
10	TRBV29-1	-	-	TRBJ2-3	CSVDSDTQYF	TGCAGCGTTGATTCGGATACGCAGTATTTT
16	TRBV5-1	-	TRBD2	TRBJ2-1	CASSWELAGGRNEQFF	TGCGCCAGCAGCTGGGAACTAGCGGGGGGGCGCAATGAGCAGTTCTTC
15	TRBV19	-	-	TRBJ2-1	CASSTTGSSYNEQFF	TGTGCCAGTAGTACCACGGGGAGCTCCTACAATGAGCAGTTCTTC
16	TRBV27	-	TRBD1	TRBJ1-4	CASSLLGTATNEKLFF	TGTGCCAGCAGTTTGCTCGGGACAGCAACTAATGAAAAACTGTTTTTT
14	TRBV5-6	once	-	TRBJ1-1	CASSLVSGNTEAFF	TGTGCCAGCAGCTTGGTGTCGGGAAACACTGAAGCTTTCTTT
13	TRBV7-2	-	TRBD1	TRBJ2-3	CASSKGAKDTQYF	TGTGCCAGCAGCAAGGGGGCCAAAGATACGCAGTATTTT
15	TRBV7-2	-	-	TRBJ2-7	CASSLADGSSYEQYF	TGTGCCAGCAGCTTAGCGGACGGGAGCTCCTACGAGCAGTACTTC
15	TRBV27	-	-	TRBJ2-7	CASSLATKFSYEQYF	TGTGCCAGCAGTTTAGCCACTAAATTTTCCTACGAGCAGTACTTC
13	TRBV15	-	-	TRBJ1-6	CATSRDKSEPLHF	TGTGCCACCAGCAGAGATAAGTCGGAGCCTCTCCACTTT
16	TRBV7-9	-	TRBD2	TRBJ2-1	CASSSGGLARNNEQFF	TGTGCCAGCAGCTCGGGAGGACTAGCGAGAAACAATGAGCAGTTCTTC
16	TRBV7-2	-	-	TRBJ1-6	CASSLGRGRVDSPLHF	TGTGCCAGCAGCTTAGGGCGGGGGCGCGTGGATTCACCCCTCCACTTT
16	TRBV4-2	once	-	TRBJ1-4	CASSQDFTALGEKLFF	TGTGCCAGCAGCCAAGATTTCACCGCTCTCGGTGAAAAACTGTTTTTT
17	TRBV4-3	-	-	TRBJ1-6	CASSQEAQGSYNSPLHF	TGCGCCAGCAGCCAAGAGGCACAGGGCTCCTATAATTCACCCCTCCACTTT
14	TRBV2	-	-	TRBJ2-7	CASKGQTSLYEQYF	TGTGCCAGCAAAGGACAGACGAGCCTCTACGAGCAGTACTTC
15	TRBV6-1	-	TRBD1	TRBJ2-3	CASTEQGARVDTQYF	TGTGCCAGCACGGAACAGGGGGCGCGAGTGGATACACAGTATTTT